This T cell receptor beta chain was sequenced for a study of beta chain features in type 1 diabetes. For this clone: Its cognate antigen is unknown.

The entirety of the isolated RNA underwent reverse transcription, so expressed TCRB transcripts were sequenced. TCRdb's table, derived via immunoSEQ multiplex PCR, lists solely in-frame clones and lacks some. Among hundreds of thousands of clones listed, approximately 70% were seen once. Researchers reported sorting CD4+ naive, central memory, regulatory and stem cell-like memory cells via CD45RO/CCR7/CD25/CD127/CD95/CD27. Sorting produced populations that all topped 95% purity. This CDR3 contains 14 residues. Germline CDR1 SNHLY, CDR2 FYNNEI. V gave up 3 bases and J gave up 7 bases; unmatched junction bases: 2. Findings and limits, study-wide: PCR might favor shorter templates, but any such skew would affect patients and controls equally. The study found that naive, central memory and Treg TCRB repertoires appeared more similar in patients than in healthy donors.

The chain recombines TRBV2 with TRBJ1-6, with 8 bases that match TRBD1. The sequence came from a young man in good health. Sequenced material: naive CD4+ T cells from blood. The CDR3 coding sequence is TGTGCCAGCAGTGAGACAGGGGTCAATTCACCCCTCCACTTT. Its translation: CASSETGVNSPLHF.